This entry features one T cell receptor (beta chain) sequence. What it recognizes is unknown. The sample belongs to a study of beta chain features in type 1 diabetes. Expressed TCRB transcripts were sequenced after all isolated RNA was converted to cDNA. The table came from immunoSEQ multiplex PCR; TCRdb's copy has only in-frame clones and leaves some out. Altogether hundreds of thousands of clones are present, about an eighth being singletons, with the ten largest covering around 0.05%. The CDR3 is made up of 15 amino acids. From germline, CDR1 is MNHEY and CDR2 SMNVEV (reference sequence). V shed 0 bases, J shed 10 bases, and the junction held 9 bases outside the gene matches. Overall study findings and caveats: Within each of all four CD4+ subsets, Type 1 diabetes patients had TCRB CDR3s that were moderately but significantly shorter.

The sample was naive CD4+ T cells from blood. J is TRBJ2-1 and V is TRBV27, with TRBD2 identical over 7 bases. This TCR came from a woman aged 18-29 years in good health. This CDR3 is CASSLSRGEVVEQFF. The CDR3 DNA reads TGTGCCAGCAGTTTATCACGGGGGGAGGTTGTAGAGCAGTTCTTC.